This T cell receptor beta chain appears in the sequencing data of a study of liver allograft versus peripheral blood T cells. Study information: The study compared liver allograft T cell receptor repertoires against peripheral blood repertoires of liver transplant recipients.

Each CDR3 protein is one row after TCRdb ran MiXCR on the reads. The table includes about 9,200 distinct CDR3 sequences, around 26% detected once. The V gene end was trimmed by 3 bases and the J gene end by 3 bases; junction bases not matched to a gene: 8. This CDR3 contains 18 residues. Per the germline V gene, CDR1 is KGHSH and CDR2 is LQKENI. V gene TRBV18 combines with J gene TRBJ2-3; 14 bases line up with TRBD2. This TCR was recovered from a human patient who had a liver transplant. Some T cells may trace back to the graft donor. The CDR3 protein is CASSPQGTSGSGTDTQYF. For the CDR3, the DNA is TGTGCCAGCTCACCCCAAGGGACTAGCGGGAGTGGGACAGATACGCAGTATTTT.